A selection of T cell receptor beta chains follows, all from one sample in a study of TIL therapy for anti-PD-1-resistant metastatic lung cancer. The repertoire was sequenced with immunoSEQ multiplex PCR; TCRdb's copy has only in-frame clones and lacks some. The sample lists tens of thousands of clones, around 70% seen once, with 7% to 9% in the top ten. The starting material was tumor tissue, obtained at baseline. All receptors come from a person aged 25-79 years with non-small cell lung cancer. Each CDR3 is given with its conserved first and last residue. A D gene is named only where the DNA matches it firmly. For some rows the clone size is stated as once, few or many, or as a class when expanded; others skip it.

CDR3aa: CASSLTPPEQYF; CDR3nt: TGTGCCAGCAGCTTAACCCCCCCAGAGCAGTACTTC; abundance: NA; d_gene: NA; j_gene: TRBJ2-7; v_gene: TRBV11-2
CDR3aa: CASSQPPVRTYSSTDTQYF; CDR3nt: TGCGCCAGCAGCCAACCTCCAGTTAGGACATACTCTAGCACAGATACGCAGTATTTT; abundance: NA; d_gene: NA; j_gene: TRBJ2-3; v_gene: TRBV4-3
CDR3aa: CASSLFRNSPLHF; CDR3nt: TGTGCCAGCAGTTTATTTAGGAATTCACCCCTCCACTTT; abundance: NA; d_gene: NA; j_gene: TRBJ1-6; v_gene: TRBV28
CDR3aa: CARLKTGWRSWETQYF; CDR3nt: TGTGCCAGACTCAAGACAGGGTGGCGGTCTTGGGAGACCCAGTACTTC; abundance: NA; d_gene: TRBD1; j_gene: TRBJ2-5; v_gene: TRBV19
CDR3aa: CSVATLRETQYF; CDR3nt: TGCAGCGTTGCGACACTGCGGGAGACCCAGTACTTC; abundance: NA; d_gene: NA; j_gene: TRBJ2-5; v_gene: TRBV29-1
CDR3aa: CATSVRQGGTDTQYF; CDR3nt: TGTGCCACCTCCGTCAGGCAGGGGGGCACAGATACGCAGTATTTT; abundance: NA; d_gene: TRBD1; j_gene: TRBJ2-3; v_gene: TRBV19
CDR3aa: CASSVEGAGGPSTDTQYF; CDR3nt: TGTGCCAGCAGCGTGGAAGGAGCGGGGGGGCCTAGCACAGATACGCAGTATTTT; abundance: NA; d_gene: TRBD2; j_gene: TRBJ2-3; v_gene: TRBV9
CDR3aa: CASSVVGGYGYTF; CDR3nt: TGTGCCAGCAGCGTAGTAGGGGGCTATGGCTACACCTTC; abundance: NA; d_gene: NA; j_gene: TRBJ1-2; v_gene: TRBV9
CDR3aa: CASSVGGAAYEQYF; CDR3nt: TGTGCCAGCAGCGTAGGGGGGGCAGCCTACGAGCAGTACTTC; abundance: once; d_gene: NA; j_gene: TRBJ2-7; v_gene: TRBV9
CDR3aa: CASSENSGANVLTF; CDR3nt: TGCGCCAGCAGTGAGAACTCTGGGGCCAACGTCCTGACTTTC; abundance: NA; d_gene: NA; j_gene: TRBJ2-6; v_gene: TRBV10-2
CDR3aa: CSVARDRNTDTQYF; CDR3nt: TGCAGCGTTGCCCGGGACAGAAACACAGATACGCAGTATTTT; abundance: once; d_gene: TRBD1; j_gene: TRBJ2-3; v_gene: TRBV29-1
CDR3aa: CASSRRPPGQGCKQYF; CDR3nt: TGTGCCAGCAGCAGAAGACCTCCGGGACAGGGGTGTAAGCAGTACTTC; abundance: NA; d_gene: NA; j_gene: TRBJ2-7; v_gene: TRBV21-1
CDR3aa: CASWGLGQHYGYTF; CDR3nt: TGTGCCAGCTGGGGGCTGGGACAGCACTATGGCTACACCTTC; abundance: NA; d_gene: TRBD1; j_gene: TRBJ1-2; v_gene: TRBV6-1
CDR3aa: CARSKDPNRGSYGYTF; CDR3nt: TGTGCCAGATCTAAAGACCCCAATAGGGGGAGCTATGGCTACACCTTC; abundance: once; d_gene: NA; j_gene: TRBJ1-2; v_gene: TRBV7-5
CDR3aa: CASSSGLAGSYEQYF; CDR3nt: TGTGCCAGCAGCTCTGGACTAGCGGGCTCCTACGAGCAGTACTTC; abundance: NA; d_gene: TRBD2; j_gene: TRBJ2-7; v_gene: TRBV7-2
CDR3aa: CASSPDRDSYEQYF; CDR3nt: TGTGCCAGCTCACCTGACCGGGACAGCTACGAGCAGTACTTC; abundance: NA; d_gene: TRBD1; j_gene: TRBJ2-7; v_gene: TRBV18
CDR3aa: CSVEARDRVGEQFF; CDR3nt: TGCAGCGTGGAAGCCCGGGACAGGGTCGGTGAGCAGTTCTTC; abundance: few; d_gene: TRBD1; j_gene: TRBJ2-1; v_gene: TRBV29-1
CDR3aa: CATSRDRGQLFF; CDR3nt: TGTGCCACCAGCAGAGATAGGGGACAACTGTTTTTT; abundance: NA; d_gene: NA; j_gene: TRBJ1-4; v_gene: TRBV15
CDR3aa: CASSPPGPIDLTDTQYF; CDR3nt: TGTGCCAGCAGCCCACCGGGACCGATTGATCTGACAGATACGCAGTATTTT; abundance: NA; d_gene: NA; j_gene: TRBJ2-3; v_gene: TRBV21-1
CDR3aa: CASRGGEQFF; CDR3nt: TGTGCCAGCAGGGGCGGTGAGCAGTTCTTC; abundance: NA; d_gene: NA; j_gene: TRBJ2-1; v_gene: TRBV2
CDR3aa: CASSPGSTGLNTEAFF; CDR3nt: TGTGCCAGCAGCCCAGGAAGTACGGGGCTGAACACTGAAGCTTTCTTT; abundance: NA; d_gene: NA; j_gene: TRBJ1-1; v_gene: TRBV7-9
CDR3aa: CASSSRVSGEQYF; CDR3nt: TGTGCCAGCAGCTCCAGGGTTTCGGGCGAGCAGTACTTC; abundance: NA; d_gene: NA; j_gene: TRBJ2-7; v_gene: TRBV7-3
CDR3aa: CAWRDYGEKLFF; CDR3nt: TGTGCCTGGAGGGATTATGGGGAAAAACTGTTTTTT; abundance: NA; d_gene: NA; j_gene: TRBJ1-4; v_gene: TRBV30
CDR3aa: CASSTPGSYEQYF; CDR3nt: TGTGCCAGTAGTACACCAGGGAGCTACGAGCAGTACTTC; abundance: few; d_gene: NA; j_gene: TRBJ2-7; v_gene: TRBV19
CDR3aa: CASSFSYLATILAKNIQYF; CDR3nt: TGTGCCAGCAGCTTCTCTTATCTCGCGACAATTTTAGCCAAAAACATTCAGTACTTC; abundance: NA; d_gene: NA; j_gene: TRBJ2-4; v_gene: TRBV5-6
CDR3aa: CASSLIPYGYTF; CDR3nt: TGTGCCAGCAGCTTGATTCCCTATGGCTACACCTTC; abundance: NA; d_gene: NA; j_gene: TRBJ1-2; v_gene: TRBV5-6
CDR3aa: CASRLPDGLNTEAFF; CDR3nt: TGTGCCAGCAGGCTACCGGACGGGTTGAACACTGAAGCTTTCTTT; abundance: NA; d_gene: NA; j_gene: TRBJ1-1; v_gene: TRBV7-9
CDR3aa: CASSSDRFANYGYTF; CDR3nt: TGTGCCAGCAGCTCGGACAGGTTTGCCAACTATGGCTACACCTTC; abundance: few; d_gene: TRBD1; j_gene: TRBJ1-2; v_gene: TRBV7-2
CDR3aa: CASSYGDYISYNEQFF; CDR3nt: TGTGCCAGCAGTTACGGGGACTACATATCCTACAATGAGCAGTTCTTC; abundance: NA; d_gene: TRBD2; j_gene: TRBJ2-1; v_gene: TRBV6-5
CDR3aa: CAWSDYEQYF; CDR3nt: TGTGCCTGGAGCGACTACGAGCAGTACTTC; abundance: NA; d_gene: NA; j_gene: TRBJ2-7; v_gene: TRBV30
CDR3aa: CASSPGGGGAGIYGYTF; CDR3nt: TGCGCCAGCAGCCCAGGTGGGGGGGGCGCGGGGATCTATGGCTACACCTTC; abundance: NA; d_gene: NA; j_gene: TRBJ1-2; v_gene: TRBV4-1
CDR3aa: CASSPVGDTDGYGYTF; CDR3nt: TGTGCCAGCAGCCCAGTGGGGGACACGGATGGCTATGGCTACACCTTC; abundance: NA; d_gene: NA; j_gene: TRBJ1-2; v_gene: TRBV7-3
CDR3aa: CASRNQEGGQRETQYF; CDR3nt: TGCGCCAGCAGGAATCAGGAAGGGGGGCAGAGGGAGACCCAGTACTTC; abundance: few; d_gene: NA; j_gene: TRBJ2-5; v_gene: TRBV4-1
CDR3aa: CASSVGSNQPQHF; CDR3nt: TGTGCCAGCAGTGTAGGGAGCAATCAGCCCCAGCATTTT; abundance: NA; d_gene: NA; j_gene: TRBJ1-5; v_gene: TRBV6-1
CDR3aa: CSVAGQGYNEQFF; CDR3nt: TGCAGCGTCGCGGGACAGGGTTATAATGAGCAGTTCTTC; abundance: NA; d_gene: TRBD1; j_gene: TRBJ2-1; v_gene: TRBV29-1
CDR3aa: CASSLAGAGTGELFF; CDR3nt: TGCGCCAGCAGCTTGGCAGGGGCGGGCACCGGGGAGCTGTTTTTT; abundance: NA; d_gene: NA; j_gene: TRBJ2-2; v_gene: TRBV5-1
CDR3aa: CASSLRLAGSTSTDTQYF; CDR3nt: TGTGCCAGCAGCCTACGACTAGCGGGGAGCACTAGCACAGATACGCAGTATTTT; abundance: NA; d_gene: TRBD2; j_gene: TRBJ2-3; v_gene: TRBV11-3
CDR3aa: CASRKVRGDRACF; CDR3nt: TGTGCCAGCAGGAAGGTGCGTGGGGACAGGGCTTGCTTC; abundance: NA; d_gene: TRBD1; j_gene: TRBJ2-7; v_gene: TRBV2